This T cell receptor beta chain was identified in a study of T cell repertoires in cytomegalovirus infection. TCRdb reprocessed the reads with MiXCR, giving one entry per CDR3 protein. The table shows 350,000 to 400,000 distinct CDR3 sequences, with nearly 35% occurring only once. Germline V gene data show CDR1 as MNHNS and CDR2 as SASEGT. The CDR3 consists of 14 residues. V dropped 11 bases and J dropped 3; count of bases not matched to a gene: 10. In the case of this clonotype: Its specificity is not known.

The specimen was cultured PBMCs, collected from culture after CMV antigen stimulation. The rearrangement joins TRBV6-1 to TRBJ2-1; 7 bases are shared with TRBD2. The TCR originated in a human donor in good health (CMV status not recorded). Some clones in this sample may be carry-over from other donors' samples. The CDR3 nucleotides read TGTGCCCGGCTCCGGCGGGAGCTCTACAATGAGCAGTTCTTC. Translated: CARLRRELYNEQFF.